This TCR beta chain was observed in a study of identical twins. TCRdb re-derived calls from the 5' RACE reads in MiXCR, one entry per CDR3 protein. The data contain fewer than 650,000 distinct CDR3 sequences, roughly 6.6% of them singletons. Study results and limitations: Alpha sequences that were out-of-frame and twin-shared showed an excess of low generation probability.

A word on this clonotype: What it recognizes is unknown.

The same data also contributed to another study, on yellow fever vaccine responses in identical twins. This second study notes: Vaccine-induced T cell responses in twins were reportedly observed to appear partly convergent, partly personalized.

This clonotype was sampled from a woman between 18 and 29 years old in good health. Sample: PBMCs.

For the CDR3, the DNA is TGTGCCAGCAGCTTGAACCCATGGACTAGCGGGGGGCCCCTTGATGAGCAGTTCTTC. The encoded protein is CASSLNPWTSGGPLDEQFF. The rearrangement uses TRBV11-2 and TRBJ2-1, with 14 bases that match TRBD2. There are 19 residues in the CDR3. Germline V gene data show CDR1 as SGHAT and CDR2 as FQNNGV. J gave up 8 bases and V 3 bases, and 15 bases lay outside the gene matches.